This passage covers 14 T cell receptor beta chains from one sample sequenced in a study of T cells after yellow fever vaccination. MiXCR, applied by TCRdb to the 5' RACE reads, yields one record per CDR3 protein. The table includes roughly 400,000 distinct CDR3 sequences, around 20% detected once. The sample in question was PBMCs, obtained before the yellow fever booster vaccination. Source of these receptors: a man aged 18 to 30 who received the YFV17D yellow fever vaccine.

This clonotype was detected many times. The J gene is TRBJ1-1, the V gene TRBV4-3; D remains ambiguous. The V gene lost 9 bases and the J gene lost 1 base, with 12 bases spanning the gap. Per germline, CDR1 LGHNA and CDR2 YSLEER. This CDR3 comprises 13 residues. The CDR3: CASQIWGNTEAFF. Written as DNA, the CDR3 is TGCGCCAGTCAGATTTGGGGGAACACTGAAGCTTTCTTT.

This clonotype was seen a handful of times. V gene TRBV11-2 combines with J gene TRBJ2-1; 8 bases match TRBD1. The trim removed 4 bases at V and 9 bases at J, leaving 11 bases unmatched. CDR1 and CDR2 from the germline V gene are SGHAT and FQNNGV. This CDR3 is 15 amino acids long. Here the CDR3 DNA reads TGTGCCAGCAGCTCGCAAATCCAGGGGGCCAGTGAGCAGTTCTTC. Translated: CASSSQIQGASEQFF.

The gene calls are TRBV14 and TRBJ2-1, with unresolved D. The V gene lost 0 bases and the J gene lost 4 bases, with 16 bases spanning the gap. Germline loops: CDR1 SGHDN, CDR2 FVKESK. CDR3 size: 17 residues. The CDR3 DNA reads as TGTGCCAGCAGCCAAGAATTCCCGCGGCGAGGTTACAATGAGCAGTTCTTC. It codes for CASSQEFPRRGYNEQFF.

A few counts support this clonotype. The chain joins TRBV4-2 to TRBJ2-3; D gene unclear. The germline CDR1 and CDR2 sequences are LGHNA and YNFKEQ. Trimming stripped 1 base from V and 4 bases from J, with 6 bases between. The CDR3 is 13 amino acids. This chain's CDR3 is CASSQGSSDTQYF. In DNA form, the CDR3 reads TGTGCCAGCAGCCAAGGGTCATCAGATACGCAGTATTTT.

The sample holds a few counts of this clonotype. V usage is TRBV27 and J usage is TRBJ2-5; D call uncertain. The length of the CDR3 is 12 residues. V shed 7 bases and J shed 1 base, with 7 bases lying between them. Per the germline V gene, CDR1 is MNHEY and CDR2 is SMNVEV (reference sequence). The CDR3 loop is CASMGVQETQYF. The CDR3 DNA reads as TGTGCCAGCATGGGTGTCCAAGAGACCCAGTACTTC.

This chain links TRBV18 with TRBJ2-7; D not resolved. This CDR3 spans 15 amino acids. V lost 2 bases and J lost 0, with 11 bases in between. Germline CDR1 is KGHSH and CDR2 is LQKENI. CDR3 coding DNA: TGTGCCAGCTCACCAGGACGTACAAGCTCCTACGAGCAGTACTTC. Protein product: CASSPGRTSSYEQYF.

In its sample, this clonotype was seen many times. The chain employs TRBV5-6 and TRBJ2-1; D gene uncertain. Germline CDR1 reads SGHDT; CDR2 reads YYEEEE. The CDR3 consists of 16 residues. V was cut by 4 bases and J by 0 bases, with 14 bases left in between. CDR3 residues: CASSGRPLYSYNEQFF. As DNA, the CDR3 is TGTGCCAGCAGCGGCCGGCCACTCTACTCCTACAATGAGCAGTTCTTC.

This clonotype occurred a few times. The chain recombines TRBV20-1 with TRBJ2-5, with TRBD2 identical over 9 bases. V lost 0 bases and J lost 5; bases outside the gene matches: 10. The CDR3 is 16 residues long. Per germline, CDR1 DFQATT and CDR2 SNEGSKA (reference sequence). The CDR3 DNA reads TGCAGTGCTAGAGACCGGCGGGGGGGCCAAAGCGAGACCCAGTACTTC. As protein: CSARDRRGGQSETQYF.

This clonotype has a count of ten or more. The chain carries TRBV29-1 and TRBJ1-1, with TRBD1 as a possible D gene (6 bases). V gave up 7 bases and J gave up 2 bases, with 8 bases separating them. Germline CDR1 and CDR2: SQVTM and ANQGSEA. The CDR3 length is 11 residues. CDR3 loop: CSAGVNTEAFF. The CDR3 region has the DNA TGCAGCGCAGGGGTAAACACTGAAGCTTTCTTT.

The gene calls are TRBV9 and TRBJ2-5; 7 bases line up with TRBD2. The CDR3 covers 13 residues. Per the germline V gene, CDR1 is SGDLS and CDR2 is YYNGEE. Losses at the gene ends were 3 bases for V and 9 bases for J; bases not matched to a gene: 8. CDR3 sequence: CASSAGGIAAQYF. The CDR3 nucleotides are TGTGCCAGCAGCGCCGGGGGGATCGCGGCCCAGTACTTC.

This chain uses TRBV30 with TRBJ1-4; D perhaps matches TRBD1 (6 bases). Germline CDR1 is GTSNPN and CDR2 is SVGIG (reference sequence). The CDR3 extends over 12 amino acids. V lost 5 bases, J lost 8 bases, and 12 bases lay in between. DNA of the CDR3: TGTGCCTGGGGTGGACAGCCAGAAAAACTGTTTTTT. The encoded protein is CAWGGQPEKLFF.

A few counts support this clonotype. V gene TRBV2 combines with J gene TRBJ2-1, with 10 bases lining up with TRBD2. Germline V gene sequence: CDR1 SNHLY, CDR2 FYNNEI. The CDR3 runs 17 residues. J lost 5 bases, V lost 3 bases, and 10 bases had no gene match. Here the CDR3 reads CASSDPQRGGRNNEQFF. The CDR3 bases are TGTGCCAGCAGTGATCCCCAGCGGGGGGGTAGAAACAATGAGCAGTTCTTC.

This clonotype was counted only a few times. The CDR3 nucleotides read TGTGCCTCCTCTCCCGAGGGAGGTAACTATGGCTACACCTTC. Its translation: CASSPEGGNYGYTF. The chain couples TRBV2 to TRBJ1-2; no clear D. From germline, CDR1 is SNHLY and CDR2 FYNNEI. CDR3 size: 14 residues. V was trimmed by 11 bases and J by 1 base, leaving 17 bases between them.

The sample holds a few counts of this clonotype. The V gene is TRBV6-5, the J gene TRBJ2-3, with 10 bases that match TRBD2. Germline V gene data show CDR1 as MNHEY and CDR2 as SVGAGI. V lost 6 bases and J lost 3; bases outside the gene matches: 3. The CDR3 has 14 amino acids. CDR3 protein: CASRLSGGTDTQYF. The CDR3, as DNA: TGTGCCAGCAGGCTTAGCGGGGGGACAGATACGCAGTATTTT.